The 21 T cell receptor beta chains below come from one sample, sequenced in a study of T cells in Graves' hyperthyroidism and ophthalmopathy. TCR beta CDR3 sequences were amplified from RNA transcripts. TCR CDR3 regions were first amplified by RT-PCR with HTBI primers. TCRdb ran MiXCR on the multiplex PCR reads and lists one entry per CDR3 protein. The repertoire holds about 360,000 distinct CDR3 sequences, less than 20% seen once, with roughly a quarter in the top ten. Sequencing input: blood. The receptors derive from a woman aged 18-35 years with Graves' hyperthyroidism that later progressed to Graves' ophthalmopathy.

This clonotype was observed at least ten times. The chain recombines TRBV2 with TRBJ2-7; unclear D gene. Per germline, CDR1 SNHLY and CDR2 FYNNEI. The CDR3 has 11 amino acids. Between the trimmed V and J ends, which lost 4 bases and 6 bases, there was a span of 7 bases. The CDR3 DNA sequence: TGTGCCAGCAGTGTTTCGGTCGAGCAGTACTTC. Translation: CASSVSVEQYF.

This clonotype was recorded many times. The rearrangement joins TRBV28 to TRBJ2-5; 9 bases align to TRBD1. Looked up from germline, CDR1 is MDHEN and CDR2 is SYDVKM. This CDR3 has 15 residues. V lost 6 bases and J lost 5; bases outside the gene matches: 10. The CDR3, as DNA: TGTGCCAGCAGCAAGGACAGGGGCCGGCGGGAGACCCAGTACTTC. Protein: CASSKDRGRRETQYF.

This clonotype has ten or more counts. This rearrangement joins TRBV20-1 to TRBJ2-1, with 7 bases that match TRBD1. The ends lost 3 bases at V and 0 bases at J; junction bases unmatched: 2. The CDR3 runs to 14 residues. Per germline, CDR1 DFQATT and CDR2 SNEGSKA (reference sequence). The CDR3 bases are TGCAGTGCTAGGTGGACAGGCTCCTACAATGAGCAGTTCTTC. This translates into CSARWTGSYNEQFF.

This clonotype occurred many times. The genes are TRBV3-1 and TRBJ2-3; D is ambiguous. The V gene's germline CDR1 is LGHDT and CDR2 YNNKEL (reference sequence). Trimming pared 1 base from V and 10 bases from J, leaving 6 bases between. The CDR3 is 11 residues long. The CDR3 loop reads CASSQVGPQYF. Here the CDR3 DNA reads TGTGCCAGCAGCCAAGTTGGCCCGCAGTATTTT.

The chain employs TRBV5-1 and TRBJ2-2; possible D gene TRBD2, 6 bases. Trimming pared 3 bases from V and 8 bases from J, leaving 17 bases between. CDR1 SGHRS and CDR2 YFSETQ come from the germline V gene. The CDR3 spans 15 residues. In nucleotides, the CDR3 is TGCGCCAGCAGCTCCACGGGACTCCCCGCAGGGGAGCTGTTTTTT. It yields the protein CASSSTGLPAGELFF.

This clonotype was detected many times. The V and J genes are TRBV5-1 and TRBJ2-5; 8 nucleotides agree with TRBD2. Germline lookup yields CDR1 SGHRS and CDR2 YFSETQ. Trimming cost V 4 bases and J 5 bases; bases outside gene matches: 10. The CDR3 sequence is 15 residues long. This CDR3 is CASSLPLAVGETQYF. The CDR3 bases are TGCGCCAGCAGCCTGCCACTAGCGGTTGGTGAGACCCAGTACTTC.

A few counts support this clonotype. This chain connects TRBV19 to TRBJ2-1, with 12 bases identical to TRBD2. The CDR3 extends over 15 amino acids. With V trimmed by 3 bases and J by 6 bases, 3 bases remained unmatched. Germline CDR1 and CDR2: LNHDA and SQIVND (reference sequence). CDR3 sequence reads: CASSILAGGGNEQFF. DNA for the CDR3: TGTGCCAGTAGTATTCTAGCGGGGGGGGGCAATGAGCAGTTCTTC.

The V call is TRBV19, the J call TRBJ2-7; 7 bases are a match to TRBD1. This CDR3 has 14 amino acids. With V trimmed by 10 bases and J by 1 base, 10 bases remained unmatched. The V gene's germline CDR1 is LNHDA and CDR2 SQIVND (reference sequence). The CDR3 spells CATSPGTASYEQYF. CDR3 DNA sequence: TGTGCCACCTCCCCCGGGACAGCTTCCTACGAGCAGTACTTC.

The table lists this clonotype with many counts. The V call is TRBV6-2 or TRBV6-3, the J call TRBJ2-1; D is ambiguous. In germline, CDR1 is MNHEY, CDR2 SVGEGT. The CDR3 is made up of 12 amino acids. Trimming took off 3 bases at V and 10 bases at J, with 10 bases between the two ends. The CDR3 nucleotides read TGTGCCAGCAGTTATGGGCGGCAAGAGCAGTTCTTC. Translated, it gives CASSYGRQEQFF.

The chain carries TRBV7-9 and TRBJ2-2, with D tentatively TRBD2 (5 bases). Germline loops: CDR1 SEHNR, CDR2 FQNEAQ (reference sequence). This CDR3 has 17 residues. V was trimmed by 2 bases and J by 6 bases, leaving 19 bases between them. The CDR3: CASSLSTTDSWSGELFF. The CDR3 region has the DNA TGTGCCAGCAGCTTAAGTACGACGGACTCCTGGTCCGGGGAGCTGTTTTTT.

This clonotype was observed many times. The chain uses TRBV2 and TRBJ1-5; 10 bases map to TRBD1. This CDR3 contains 14 residues. Germline V lookup: CDR1 SNHLY, CDR2 FYNNEI. The ends lost 4 bases at V and 4 bases at J; junction bases unmatched: 1. CDR3 nucleotides: TGTGCCAGCAGTGGGGACAGGGGTAATCAGCCCCAGCATTTT. Its translation: CASSGDRGNQPQHF.

This sequence joins TRBV2 and TRBJ2-7; D may be TRBD1 (8 bases). Germline V gene sequence: CDR1 SNHLY, CDR2 FYNNEI. Trimming stripped 5 bases from V and 3 bases from J, with 20 bases between. The CDR3 has 16 residues. The CDR3 coding sequence is TGTGCCAGCAGTATCATCAGGGGGCGGACTAGCTACGAGCAGTACTTC. Translating gives CASSIIRGRTSYEQYF.

Many counts were recorded for this clonotype. This chain connects TRBV29-1 to TRBJ2-3; 9 positions match TRBD2. Germline assignment: CDR1 SQVTM and CDR2 ANQGSEA. The V segment lost 1 base and the J segment 6 bases; nucleotides outside the gene matches: 11. The CDR3 sequence is 16 residues long. The CDR3 DNA sequence: TGCAGCGTTGAAGGAACTATAGCGGGAGAGGCGGATACGCAGTATTTT. Its protein is CSVEGTIAGEADTQYF.

V gene TRBV20-1 combines with J gene TRBJ2-1, with TRBD1 matching 7 bases. The CDR3 runs 17 residues. The V and J ends lost 3 bases and 0 bases, in that order; junction bases with no gene match: 11. Germline CDR1 reads DFQATT; CDR2 reads SNEGSKA (reference sequence). Written as DNA, the CDR3 is TGCAGTGCTAGCACCTCACCCGGGGACAGCTCCTACAATGAGCAGTTCTTC. Translating it yields CSASTSPGDSSYNEQFF.

This clonotype was seen repeatedly, ten times or more. V usage is TRBV5-1 and J usage is TRBJ1-5; 8 bases align to TRBD1. Trimming removed 4 bases from V and 6 bases from J; junction bases left unmatched: 9. Looked up from germline, CDR1 is SGHRS and CDR2 is YFSETQ. The CDR3 loop spans 15 amino acids. The CDR3 loop reads CASSPTGGAGQPQHF. CDR3 sequence (DNA): TGCGCCAGCAGCCCTACAGGGGGAGCAGGTCAGCCCCAGCATTTT.

CDR3 amino acids: CSASLNNQPQHF. The CDR3 nucleotides read TGCAGTGCTAGTCTTAACAATCAGCCCCAGCATTTT. The rearrangement uses TRBV20-1 and TRBJ1-5, with D uncertain. The germline V and J ends were trimmed by 3 bases and 3 bases, with 6 bases remaining between them. The germline V gene encodes CDR1 DFQATT and CDR2 SNEGSKA (reference sequence). The length of the CDR3 is 12 residues.

This clonotype was detected only a few times. The chain is built from TRBV30 and TRBJ2-1, with D hard to call. The CDR3 sequence is 12 residues long. CDR1 is GTSNPN, CDR2 SVGIG, per germline (reference sequence). V was pared by 1 base and J by 5 bases, with 6 bases between. CDR3 coding DNA: TGTGCCTGGAGTGATAGCAACAATGAGCAGTTCTTC. Translation gives CAWSDSNNEQFF.

This clonotype showed up many times. The genes are TRBV20-1 and TRBJ1-2, with D unclear. This CDR3 comprises 14 residues. CDR1 DFQATT and CDR2 SNEGSKA come from the germline V gene (reference sequence). V lost 0 bases, J lost 3 bases, and 11 bases lay in between. The CDR3 spells CSARETERDYGYTF. DNA for the CDR3: TGCAGTGCTAGAGAGACCGAACGGGACTATGGCTACACCTTC.

This chain uses TRBV5-5 with TRBJ1-5; D is uncertain. This CDR3 has 14 residues. Germline CDR1 is SGHKS and CDR2 is YYEKEE (reference sequence). The V end was cut by 4 bases, the J end by 7 bases, with 15 bases between. The CDR3 protein is CASSNGPQDQPQHF. For the CDR3, the DNA is TGTGCCAGCAGCAACGGGCCTCAAGACCAGCCCCAGCATTTT.

This clonotype has at least ten counts. This rearrangement joins TRBV2 to TRBJ1-1; D call uncertain. This CDR3 has 15 amino acids. Germline V lookup: CDR1 SNHLY, CDR2 FYNNEI. Trimming removed 2 bases from V and 3 bases from J, with 13 bases in between. The CDR3 sequence is CASSERHPVDTEAFF. The DNA for the CDR3 is TGTGCCAGCAGTGAAAGGCATCCCGTTGACACTGAAGCTTTCTTT.

This clonotype was picked up many times. V is TRBV7-2 and J is TRBJ2-7; D possibly corresponds to TRBD2 (6 bases). Germline CDR1 is SGHTA and CDR2 is FQGNSA. The germline V and J ends were trimmed by 2 bases and 4 bases, with 15 bases remaining between them. The CDR3 is made up of 15 amino acids. For the CDR3, the DNA is TGTGCCAGCAGCTTAAGCCTAGCGCTAACTTACGAGCAGTACTTC. Translated: CASSLSLALTYEQYF.